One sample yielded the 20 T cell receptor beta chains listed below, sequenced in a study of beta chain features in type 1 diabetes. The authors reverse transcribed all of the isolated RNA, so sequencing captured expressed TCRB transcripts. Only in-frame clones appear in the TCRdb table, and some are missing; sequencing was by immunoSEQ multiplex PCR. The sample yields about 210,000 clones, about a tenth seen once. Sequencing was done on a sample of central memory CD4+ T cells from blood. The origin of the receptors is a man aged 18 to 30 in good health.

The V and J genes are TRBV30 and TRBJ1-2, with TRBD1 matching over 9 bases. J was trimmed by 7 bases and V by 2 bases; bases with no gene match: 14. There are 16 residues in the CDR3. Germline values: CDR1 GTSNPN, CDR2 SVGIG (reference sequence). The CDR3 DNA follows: TGTGCCTGGAGTCCAACATCCACCGGGACAGGGATTGGCTACACCTTC. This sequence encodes CAWSPTSTGTGIGYTF.

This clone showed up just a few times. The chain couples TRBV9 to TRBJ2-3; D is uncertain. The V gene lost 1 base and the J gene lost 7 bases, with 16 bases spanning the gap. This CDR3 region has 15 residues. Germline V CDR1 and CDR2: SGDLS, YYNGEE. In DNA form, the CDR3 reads TGTGCCAGCAGCGTAAACCAGGAGTCGGCGAATACGCAGTATTTT. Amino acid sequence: CASSVNQESANTQYF.

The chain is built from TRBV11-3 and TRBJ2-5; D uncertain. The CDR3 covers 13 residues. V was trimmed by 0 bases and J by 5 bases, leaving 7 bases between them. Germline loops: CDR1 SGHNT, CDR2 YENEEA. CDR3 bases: TGTGCCAGCAGCTTAGAAGTCCGGGAGACCCAGTACTTC. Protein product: CASSLEVRETQYF. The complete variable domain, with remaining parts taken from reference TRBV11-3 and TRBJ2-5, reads EAGVVQSPRYKIIEKKQPVAFWCNPISGHNTLYWYLQNLGQGPELLIRYENEEAVDDSQLPKDRFSAERLKGVDSTLKIQPAELGDSAVYLCASSLEVRETQYFGPGTRLLVL.

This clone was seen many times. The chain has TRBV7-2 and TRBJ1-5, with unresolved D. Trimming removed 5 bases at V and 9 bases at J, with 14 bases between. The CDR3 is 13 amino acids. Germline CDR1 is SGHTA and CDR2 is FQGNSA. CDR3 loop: CASSARFEGPQHF. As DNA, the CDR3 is TGTGCCAGCAGCGCCCGGTTTGAAGGGCCCCAGCATTTT.

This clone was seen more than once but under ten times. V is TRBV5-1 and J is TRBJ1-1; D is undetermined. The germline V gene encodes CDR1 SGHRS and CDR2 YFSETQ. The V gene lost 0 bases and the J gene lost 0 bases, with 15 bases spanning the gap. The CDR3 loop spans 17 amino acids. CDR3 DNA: TGCGCCAGCAGCTTGGGGGCGGCCCCCGGCATGAACACTGAAGCTTTCTTT. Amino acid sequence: CASSLGAAPGMNTEAFF.

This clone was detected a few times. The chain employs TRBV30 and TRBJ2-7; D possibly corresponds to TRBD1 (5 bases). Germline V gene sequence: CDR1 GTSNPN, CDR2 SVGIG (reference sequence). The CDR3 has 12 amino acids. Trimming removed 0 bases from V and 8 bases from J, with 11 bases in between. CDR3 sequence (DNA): TGTGCCTGGAGTGTAGACAGATTCCAGCAGTACTTC. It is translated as CAWSVDRFQQYF.

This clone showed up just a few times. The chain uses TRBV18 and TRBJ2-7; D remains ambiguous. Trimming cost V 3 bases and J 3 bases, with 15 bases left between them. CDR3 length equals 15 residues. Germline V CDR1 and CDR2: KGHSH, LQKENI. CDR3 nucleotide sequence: TGTGCCAGCTCACCTTCCGTCACCACGATCTACGAGCAGTACTTC. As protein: CASSPSVTTIYEQYF.

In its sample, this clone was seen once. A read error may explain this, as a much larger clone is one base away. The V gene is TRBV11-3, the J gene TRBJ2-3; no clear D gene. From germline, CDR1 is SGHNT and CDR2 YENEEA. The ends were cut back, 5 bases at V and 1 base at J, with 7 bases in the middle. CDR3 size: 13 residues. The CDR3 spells CASSVGGTDTQYF. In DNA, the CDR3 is TGTGCCAGCAGCGTTGGGGGCACAGATACGCAGTATTTT. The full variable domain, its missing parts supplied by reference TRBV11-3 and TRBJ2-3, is EAGVVQSPRYKIIEKKQPVAFWCNPISGHNTLYWYLQNLGQGPELLIRYENEEAVDDSQLPKDRFSAERLKGVDSTLKIQPAELGDSAVYLCASSVGGTDTQYFGPGTRLTVL.

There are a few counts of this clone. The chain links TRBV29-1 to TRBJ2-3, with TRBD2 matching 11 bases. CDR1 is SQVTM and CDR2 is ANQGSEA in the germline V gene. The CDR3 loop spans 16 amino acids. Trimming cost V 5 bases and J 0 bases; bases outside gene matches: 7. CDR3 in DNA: TGCAGCGTTCTCGGGACTAGCGGAGGGAGCACAGATACGCAGTATTTT. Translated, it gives CSVLGTSGGSTDTQYF.

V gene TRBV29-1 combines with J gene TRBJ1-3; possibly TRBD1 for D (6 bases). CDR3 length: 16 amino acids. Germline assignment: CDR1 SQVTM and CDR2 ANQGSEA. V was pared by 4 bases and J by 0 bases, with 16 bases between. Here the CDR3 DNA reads TGCAGCGTTGTGGGGACAAGCTTATTCTCTGGAAACACCATATATTTT. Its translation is CSVVGTSLFSGNTIYF. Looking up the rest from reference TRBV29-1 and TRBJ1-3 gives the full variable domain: SAVISQKPSRDICQRGTSLTIQCQVDSQVTMMFWYRQQPGQSLTLIATANQGSEATYESGFVIDKFPISRPNLTFSTLTVSNMSPEDSSIYLCSVVGTSLFSGNTIYFGEGSWLTVV.

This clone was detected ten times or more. The CDR3 nucleotides read TGTGCCTGGAGTACCTGGACTCACTCCTACGAGCAGTACTTC. This gives the protein CAWSTWTHSYEQYF. The chain uses TRBV30 and TRBJ2-7; the D gene is possibly TRBD2 (5 bases). Germline CDR1 reads GTSNPN; CDR2 reads SVGIG (reference sequence). Trimming removed 2 bases from V and 0 bases from J, with 11 bases in between. The CDR3 runs 14 residues.

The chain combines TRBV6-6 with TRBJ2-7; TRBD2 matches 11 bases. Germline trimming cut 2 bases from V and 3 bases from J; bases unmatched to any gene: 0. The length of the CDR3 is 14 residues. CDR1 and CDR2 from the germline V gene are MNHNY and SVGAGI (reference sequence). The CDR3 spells CASSYGTSGYEQYF. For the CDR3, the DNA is TGTGCCAGCAGTTACGGGACTAGCGGCTACGAGCAGTACTTC.

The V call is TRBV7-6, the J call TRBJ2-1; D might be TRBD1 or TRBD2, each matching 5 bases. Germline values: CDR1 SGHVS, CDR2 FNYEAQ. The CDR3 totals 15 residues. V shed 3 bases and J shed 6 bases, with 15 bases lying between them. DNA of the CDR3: TGTGCCAGCAGCTTCCGGTTTAGAGGGGCCAATGAGCAGTTCTTC. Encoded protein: CASSFRFRGANEQFF.

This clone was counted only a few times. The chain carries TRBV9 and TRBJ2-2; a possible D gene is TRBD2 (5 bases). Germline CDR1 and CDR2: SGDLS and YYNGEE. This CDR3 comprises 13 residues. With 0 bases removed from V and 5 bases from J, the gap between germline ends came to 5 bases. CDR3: CASSVAGTGELFF. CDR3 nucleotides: TGTGCCAGCAGCGTAGCGGGAACCGGGGAGCTGTTTTTT.

CDR3 region: CASSQWDGNYGYTF. DNA for the CDR3: TGTGCCAGCAGCCAATGGGACGGAAACTATGGCTACACCTTC. The chain is built from TRBV7-2 and TRBJ1-2; possibly TRBD1 for D (5 bases). The CDR3 sequence is 14 residues long. Germline CDR1 SGHTA, CDR2 FQGNSA. Trimming left V 5 bases short and J 2 bases short, with 12 bases between.

CDR3 sequence: CASSAPVGTVTDTQYF. As DNA, the CDR3 is TGTGCCAGCAGCGCGCCGGTGGGGACAGTCACAGATACGCAGTATTTT. This chain uses TRBV9 with TRBJ2-3; 7 bases align to TRBD1. With 3 bases clipped from V and 2 bases from J, the junction kept 9 bases outside the gene matches. The CDR3 is made up of 16 amino acids. Germline CDR1 SGDLS, CDR2 YYNGEE. Looking up the rest from reference TRBV9 and TRBJ2-3 gives the full variable domain: DSGVTQTPKHLITATGQRVTLRCSPRSGDLSVYWYQQSLDQGLQFLIQYYNGEERAKGNILERFSAQQFPDLHSELNLSSLELGDSALYFCASSAPVGTVTDTQYFGPGTRLTVL.

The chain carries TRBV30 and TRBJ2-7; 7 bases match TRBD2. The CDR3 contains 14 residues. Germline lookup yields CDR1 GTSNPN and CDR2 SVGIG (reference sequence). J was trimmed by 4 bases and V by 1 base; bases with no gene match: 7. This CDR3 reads CAWSGGSGRYEQYF. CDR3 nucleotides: TGTGCCTGGAGTGGAGGTAGCGGGCGGTACGAGCAGTACTTC. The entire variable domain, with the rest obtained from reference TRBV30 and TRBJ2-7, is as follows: SQTIHQWPATLVQPVGSPLSLECTVEGTSNPNLYWYRQAAGRGLQLLFYSVGIGQISSEVPQNLSASRPQDRQFILSSKKLLLSDSGFYLCAWSGGSGRYEQYFGPGTRLTVT.

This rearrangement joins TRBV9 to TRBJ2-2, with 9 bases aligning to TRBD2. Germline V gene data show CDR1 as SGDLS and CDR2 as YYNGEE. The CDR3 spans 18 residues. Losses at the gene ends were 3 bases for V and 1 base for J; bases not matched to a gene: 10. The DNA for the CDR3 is TGTGCCAGCAGCGCCGGACTAGCGCCAGATGAGAACACCGGGGAGCTGTTTTTT. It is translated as CASSAGLAPDENTGELFF.

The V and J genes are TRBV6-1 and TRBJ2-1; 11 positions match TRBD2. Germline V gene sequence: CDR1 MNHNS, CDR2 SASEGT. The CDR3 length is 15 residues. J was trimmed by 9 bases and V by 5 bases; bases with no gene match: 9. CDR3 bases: TGTGCCAGCAGTCCCATAAGACTAGCGGGAACTGAGCAGTTCTTC. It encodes CASSPIRLAGTEQFF.

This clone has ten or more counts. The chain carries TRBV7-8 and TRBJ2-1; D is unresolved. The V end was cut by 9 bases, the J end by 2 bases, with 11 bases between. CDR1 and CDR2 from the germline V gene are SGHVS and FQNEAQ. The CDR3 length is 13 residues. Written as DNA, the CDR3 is TGTGCCAGTAGGGAAAGAACCTACAATGAGCAGTTCTTC. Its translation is CASRERTYNEQFF.